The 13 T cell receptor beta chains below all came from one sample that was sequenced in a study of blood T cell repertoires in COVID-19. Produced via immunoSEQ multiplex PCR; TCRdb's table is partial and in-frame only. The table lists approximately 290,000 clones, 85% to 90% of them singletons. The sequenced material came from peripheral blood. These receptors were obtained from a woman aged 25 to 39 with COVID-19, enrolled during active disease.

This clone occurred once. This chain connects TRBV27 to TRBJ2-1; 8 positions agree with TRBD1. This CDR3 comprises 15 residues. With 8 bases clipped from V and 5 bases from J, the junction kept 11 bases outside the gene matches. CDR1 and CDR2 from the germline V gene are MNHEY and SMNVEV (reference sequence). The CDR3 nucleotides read TGTGCCAGCTCTCTCTATCAGGGGGCGGACAATGAGCAGTTCTTC. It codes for CASSLYQGADNEQFF.

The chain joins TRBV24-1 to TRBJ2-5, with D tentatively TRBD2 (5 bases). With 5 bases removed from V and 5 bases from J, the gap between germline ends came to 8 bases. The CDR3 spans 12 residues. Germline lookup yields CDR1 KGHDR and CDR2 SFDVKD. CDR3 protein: CATSVRGETQYF. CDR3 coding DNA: TGTGCCACCAGTGTTCGCGGGGAGACCCAGTACTTC.

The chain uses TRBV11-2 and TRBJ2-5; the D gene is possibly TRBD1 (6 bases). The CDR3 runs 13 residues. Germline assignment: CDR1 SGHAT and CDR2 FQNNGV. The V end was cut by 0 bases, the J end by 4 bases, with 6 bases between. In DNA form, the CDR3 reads TGTGCCAGCAGCTTAGAGGGGGCAGAGACCCAGTACTTC. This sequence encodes CASSLEGAETQYF.

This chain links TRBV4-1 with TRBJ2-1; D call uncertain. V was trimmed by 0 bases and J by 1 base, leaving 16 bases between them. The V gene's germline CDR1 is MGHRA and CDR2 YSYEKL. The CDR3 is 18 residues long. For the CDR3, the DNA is TGCGCCAGCAGCCAAGAAATAATGACTCCCCTATCCTACAATGAGCAGTTCTTC. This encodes CASSQEIMTPLSYNEQFF.

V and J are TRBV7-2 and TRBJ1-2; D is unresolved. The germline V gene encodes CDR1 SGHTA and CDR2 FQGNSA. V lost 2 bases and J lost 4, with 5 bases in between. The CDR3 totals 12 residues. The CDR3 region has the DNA TGTGCCAGCAGCTTACAGGCCTATGGCTACACCTTC. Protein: CASSLQAYGYTF.

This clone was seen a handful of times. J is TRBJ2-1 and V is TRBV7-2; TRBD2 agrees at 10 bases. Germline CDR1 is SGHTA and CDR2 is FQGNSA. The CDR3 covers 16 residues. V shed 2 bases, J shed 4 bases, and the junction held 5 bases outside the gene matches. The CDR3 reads CASSLSIAGGYNEQFF. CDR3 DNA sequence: TGTGCCAGCAGCTTATCCATAGCGGGGGGTTACAATGAGCAGTTCTTC.

The CDR3 DNA follows: TGTGCCAGCAGTGAAGCTCCGGACAGCTACTATGGCTACACCTTC. This codes for CASSEAPDSYYGYTF. The V gene is TRBV2, the J gene TRBJ1-2, with TRBD1 as a possible D gene (6 bases). Trimming cost V 0 bases and J 3 bases, with 11 bases left between them. CDR1 SNHLY and CDR2 FYNNEI come from the germline V gene. This CDR3 has 15 amino acids.

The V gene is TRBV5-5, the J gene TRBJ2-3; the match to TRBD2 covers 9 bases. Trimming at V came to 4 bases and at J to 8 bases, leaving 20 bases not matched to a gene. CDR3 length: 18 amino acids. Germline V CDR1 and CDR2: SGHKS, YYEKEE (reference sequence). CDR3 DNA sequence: TGTGCCAGCAGCGCCCGCCCCGGGGTAGCGGGGGTGCAGGGTACGCAGTATTTT. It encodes CASSARPGVAGVQGTQYF.

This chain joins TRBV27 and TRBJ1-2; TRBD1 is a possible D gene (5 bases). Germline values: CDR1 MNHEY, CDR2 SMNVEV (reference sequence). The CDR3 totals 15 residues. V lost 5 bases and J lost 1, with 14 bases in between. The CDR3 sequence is CASSRWGVGNYGYTF. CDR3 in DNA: TGTGCCAGCAGTCGTTGGGGGGTGGGTAACTATGGCTACACCTTC.

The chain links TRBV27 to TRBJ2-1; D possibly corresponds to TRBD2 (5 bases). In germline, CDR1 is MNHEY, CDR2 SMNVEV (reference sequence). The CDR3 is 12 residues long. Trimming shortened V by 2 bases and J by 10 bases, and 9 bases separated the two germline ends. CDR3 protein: CASSLGGAEQFF. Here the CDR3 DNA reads TGTGCCAGCAGTTTAGGAGGAGCCGAGCAGTTCTTC.

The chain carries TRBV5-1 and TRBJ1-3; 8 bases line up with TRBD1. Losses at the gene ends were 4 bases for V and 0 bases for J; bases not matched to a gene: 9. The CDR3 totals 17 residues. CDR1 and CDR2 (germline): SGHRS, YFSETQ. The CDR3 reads CASSETGTGHSGNTIYF. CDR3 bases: TGCGCCAGCAGCGAGACCGGGACAGGCCACTCTGGAAACACCATATATTTT.

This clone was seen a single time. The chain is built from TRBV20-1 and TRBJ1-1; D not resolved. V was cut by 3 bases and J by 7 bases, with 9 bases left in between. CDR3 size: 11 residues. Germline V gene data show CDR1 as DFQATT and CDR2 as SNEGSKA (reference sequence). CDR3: CSASGGDEAFF. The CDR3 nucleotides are TGCAGTGCTAGCGGCGGAGATGAAGCTTTCTTT.

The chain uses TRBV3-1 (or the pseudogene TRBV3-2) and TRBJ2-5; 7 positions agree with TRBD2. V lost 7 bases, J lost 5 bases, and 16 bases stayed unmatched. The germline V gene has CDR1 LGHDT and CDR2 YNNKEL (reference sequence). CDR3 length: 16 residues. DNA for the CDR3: TGTGCCAGCACCCATCATGGGTGGGCGGGGGAGGAGACCCAGTACTTC. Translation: CASTHHGWAGEETQYF.